The 18 T cell receptor beta chains presented below share a single source sample, sequenced in a study of OX40 agonist ivuxolimab in advanced cancers. Libraries were prepared by immunoSEQ multiplex PCR; TCRdb keeps only in-frame clonotypes and omits some of them. This sample has about 50,000 clones, with roughly 80% found just once. The sequences come from CD4+ or CD8+ T cells sorted from blood, collected in a trial of the OX40 agonist ivuxolimab. These receptors all come from an adult with an advanced solid tumor such as melanoma, head and neck, liver or kidney cancer.

The chain uses TRBV11-2 and TRBJ2-1; 8 bases are shared with TRBD2. Germline trimming cut 1 base from V and 5 bases from J; bases unmatched to any gene: 4. CDR3 length: 15 residues. Germline lookup yields CDR1 SGHAT and CDR2 FQNNGV. The CDR3 sequence: CASSLASGSDNEQFF. CDR3 DNA: TGTGCCAGCAGCTTAGCTAGCGGGTCTGACAATGAGCAGTTCTTC.

J is TRBJ2-3 and V is TRBV19, with 10 bases matching TRBD2. In germline, CDR1 is LNHDA, CDR2 SQIVND (reference sequence). The CDR3 covers 16 residues. The ends lost 6 bases at V and 9 bases at J; junction bases unmatched: 15. The CDR3 loop is CASRDSTSGRGGTQYF. The CDR3 region has the DNA TGTGCCAGTAGGGATTCGACTAGCGGGCGGGGAGGCACGCAGTATTTT.

J is TRBJ1-2 and V is TRBV10-3; 8 bases fit TRBD1. Losses at the gene ends were 7 bases for V and 3 bases for J; bases not matched to a gene: 7. Germline V gene data show CDR1 as ENHRY and CDR2 as SYGVKD. The CDR3 is 14 residues long. As DNA, the CDR3 is TGTGCCATCAATAAAATACAGGGGGACTATGGCTACACCTTC. Amino acid sequence: CAINKIQGDYGYTF.

The V gene is TRBV23-1, the J gene TRBJ1-2; no definite D call. TRBV23-1 is treated as an ORF (open reading frame) with a function not yet certain. V dropped 4 bases and J dropped 1 base, with 7 bases sitting between them. The CDR3 totals 13 residues. The CDR3 bases are TGCGCCAGCAGTCGTGAGGGTAACTATGGCTACACCTTC. Amino acid sequence: CASSREGNYGYTF.

This chain joins TRBV5-1 and TRBJ1-4; 7 nucleotides match TRBD1. This CDR3 spans 16 amino acids. The trim removed 1 base at V and 5 bases at J, leaving 8 bases unmatched. Germline-derived CDR1 and CDR2 are SGHRS and YFSETQ. This chain's CDR3 is CASSLTPTGVNEKLFF. Here the CDR3 DNA reads TGCGCCAGCAGCTTGACCCCCACAGGGGTAAATGAAAAACTGTTTTTT.

The J gene is TRBJ1-4, the V gene TRBV6-1; no clear D. CDR3 length: 15 amino acids. From germline, CDR1 is MNHNS and CDR2 SASEGT. V was shortened by 3 bases and J by 0 bases, with 8 bases between the two germline ends. The CDR3 bases are TGTGCCAGCAGTGAGGGTCATTCAACTAATGAAAAACTGTTTTTT. This gives the protein CASSEGHSTNEKLFF.

This clone was seen a handful of times. The V and J genes are TRBV23-1 and TRBJ2-6; TRBD2 is a possible D gene (5 bases). TRBV23-1 is recorded as an ORF, its role being uncertain. This CDR3 comprises 19 residues. V lost 0 bases and J 7 bases, leaving 22 bases between the germline ends. CDR3 bases: TGCGCCAGCAGTCAATCAGCGGTGCACTTAGGTAGAGGAGCCAACGTCCTGACTTTC. Translation: CASSQSAVHLGRGANVLTF.

The V gene is TRBV20-1, the J gene TRBJ2-1; D is perhaps TRBD1 or TRBD2 (6 bases each). CDR1 is DFQATT and CDR2 is SNEGSKA in the germline V gene (reference sequence). V lost 6 bases and J 9 bases, leaving 12 bases between the germline ends. The CDR3 runs to 11 residues. CDR3 residues: CSARGGSEQFF. The CDR3 coding sequence is TGCAGTGCCCGAGGGGGGAGTGAGCAGTTCTTC.

This clone appeared a single time. The genes are TRBV5-1 and TRBJ2-1; D might be TRBD1 (7 bases). The CDR3 sequence is 15 residues long. CDR1 is SGHRS and CDR2 is YFSETQ in the germline V gene. The V and J ends lost 3 bases and 4 bases respectively, with 14 bases between them. DNA of the CDR3: TGCGCCAGCAGCTCCCGTCAGGGGGGATACAATGAGCAGTTCTTC. It is translated as CASSSRQGGYNEQFF.

This rearrangement joins TRBV10-1 to TRBJ2-5; 8 bases fit TRBD2. The V gene end was trimmed by 5 bases and the J gene end by 4 bases; junction bases not matched to a gene: 9. The length of the CDR3 is 15 residues. Germline CDR1 reads WNHNN; CDR2 reads SYGVQD (reference sequence). This CDR3 is CASSLTGTSGETQYF. Written as DNA, the CDR3 is TGCGCCAGCAGTCTCACCGGGACTAGTGGAGAGACCCAGTACTTC.

By share, this clone counts as medium-sized. The chain joins TRBV19 to TRBJ1-2, with 8 bases fitting TRBD1. Per germline, CDR1 LNHDA and CDR2 SQIVND (reference sequence). V was clipped by 7 bases and J by 3 bases; unmatched bases: 13. This CDR3 has 16 amino acids. The CDR3 protein is CASKGILGQGHYGYTF. CDR3 DNA sequence: TGTGCCAGTAAGGGGATACTAGGACAGGGCCACTATGGCTACACCTTC.

A single count supports this clone. The rearrangement uses TRBV5-4 and TRBJ2-7; 11 bases agree with TRBD2. This CDR3 comprises 15 residues. The germline V gene has CDR1 SGHNT and CDR2 YYREEE (reference sequence). J lost 2 bases, V lost 4 bases, and 5 bases had no gene match. The CDR3 loop is CASSPTSGKTYEQYF. The CDR3, as DNA: TGTGCCAGCAGCCCGACTAGCGGGAAGACCTACGAGCAGTACTTC.

V gene TRBV19 combines with J gene TRBJ2-7; D gene ambiguous. The CDR3 length is 15 residues. V lost 2 bases, J lost 2 bases, and 13 bases lay in between. Germline CDR1 and CDR2: LNHDA and SQIVND (reference sequence). CDR3 amino acids: CASSISSTKAYEQYF. CDR3 bases: TGTGCCAGTAGTATATCCAGCACAAAAGCCTACGAGCAGTACTTC.

The chain has TRBV7-3 and TRBJ1-6, with 7 nucleotides matching TRBD1. In germline, CDR1 is SGHTA, CDR2 FQGTGA. The CDR3 extends over 14 amino acids. The V segment lost 5 bases and the J segment 8 bases; nucleotides outside the gene matches: 6. In DNA form, the CDR3 reads TGTGCCAGCAGCCGGGACAGCTCATATTCACCCCTCCACTTT. It translates to CASSRDSSYSPLHF.

The CDR3 coding sequence is TGTGCCAGCAGTTTAAGTAATGAGCAGTTCTTC. It is translated as CASSLSNEQFF. The genes are TRBV27 and TRBJ2-1; D is ambiguous. Germline V gene lookup returns CDR1 MNHEY and CDR2 SMNVEV (reference sequence). The V and J ends lost 2 bases and 7 bases respectively, with 3 bases between them. The CDR3 totals 11 residues.

The gene calls are TRBV2 and TRBJ2-1; no firm D call. V was shortened by 2 bases and J by 7 bases, with 6 bases between the two germline ends. The CDR3 covers 12 residues. CDR1 SNHLY and CDR2 FYNNEI come from the germline V gene. CDR3 coding DNA: TGTGCCAGCAGTGAAACAAGAAATGAGCAGTTCTTC. Translating it yields CASSETRNEQFF.

The DNA of the CDR3 is TGTGCCACCAGCGATCGACTAGCACGATTTAACAATGAGCAGTTCTTC. Amino acid sequence: CATSDRLARFNNEQFF. V and J are TRBV15 and TRBJ2-1; TRBD2 agrees at 7 bases. V lost 5 bases, J lost 5 bases, and 12 bases stayed unmatched. The CDR3 spans 16 residues. Germline values: CDR1 LNHNV, CDR2 YYDKDF (reference sequence).

V usage is TRBV28 and J usage is TRBJ2-3, with 10 nucleotides matching TRBD1. The CDR3 extends over 16 amino acids. V lost 7 bases to trimming and J lost 0 bases; unmatched junction nucleotides: 7. Germline-derived CDR1 and CDR2 are MDHEN and SYDVKM. The CDR3 bases are TGTGCCAGCACCAGAGGGACAGGGGTTAGCACAGATACGCAGTATTTT. Translated: CASTRGTGVSTDTQYF.